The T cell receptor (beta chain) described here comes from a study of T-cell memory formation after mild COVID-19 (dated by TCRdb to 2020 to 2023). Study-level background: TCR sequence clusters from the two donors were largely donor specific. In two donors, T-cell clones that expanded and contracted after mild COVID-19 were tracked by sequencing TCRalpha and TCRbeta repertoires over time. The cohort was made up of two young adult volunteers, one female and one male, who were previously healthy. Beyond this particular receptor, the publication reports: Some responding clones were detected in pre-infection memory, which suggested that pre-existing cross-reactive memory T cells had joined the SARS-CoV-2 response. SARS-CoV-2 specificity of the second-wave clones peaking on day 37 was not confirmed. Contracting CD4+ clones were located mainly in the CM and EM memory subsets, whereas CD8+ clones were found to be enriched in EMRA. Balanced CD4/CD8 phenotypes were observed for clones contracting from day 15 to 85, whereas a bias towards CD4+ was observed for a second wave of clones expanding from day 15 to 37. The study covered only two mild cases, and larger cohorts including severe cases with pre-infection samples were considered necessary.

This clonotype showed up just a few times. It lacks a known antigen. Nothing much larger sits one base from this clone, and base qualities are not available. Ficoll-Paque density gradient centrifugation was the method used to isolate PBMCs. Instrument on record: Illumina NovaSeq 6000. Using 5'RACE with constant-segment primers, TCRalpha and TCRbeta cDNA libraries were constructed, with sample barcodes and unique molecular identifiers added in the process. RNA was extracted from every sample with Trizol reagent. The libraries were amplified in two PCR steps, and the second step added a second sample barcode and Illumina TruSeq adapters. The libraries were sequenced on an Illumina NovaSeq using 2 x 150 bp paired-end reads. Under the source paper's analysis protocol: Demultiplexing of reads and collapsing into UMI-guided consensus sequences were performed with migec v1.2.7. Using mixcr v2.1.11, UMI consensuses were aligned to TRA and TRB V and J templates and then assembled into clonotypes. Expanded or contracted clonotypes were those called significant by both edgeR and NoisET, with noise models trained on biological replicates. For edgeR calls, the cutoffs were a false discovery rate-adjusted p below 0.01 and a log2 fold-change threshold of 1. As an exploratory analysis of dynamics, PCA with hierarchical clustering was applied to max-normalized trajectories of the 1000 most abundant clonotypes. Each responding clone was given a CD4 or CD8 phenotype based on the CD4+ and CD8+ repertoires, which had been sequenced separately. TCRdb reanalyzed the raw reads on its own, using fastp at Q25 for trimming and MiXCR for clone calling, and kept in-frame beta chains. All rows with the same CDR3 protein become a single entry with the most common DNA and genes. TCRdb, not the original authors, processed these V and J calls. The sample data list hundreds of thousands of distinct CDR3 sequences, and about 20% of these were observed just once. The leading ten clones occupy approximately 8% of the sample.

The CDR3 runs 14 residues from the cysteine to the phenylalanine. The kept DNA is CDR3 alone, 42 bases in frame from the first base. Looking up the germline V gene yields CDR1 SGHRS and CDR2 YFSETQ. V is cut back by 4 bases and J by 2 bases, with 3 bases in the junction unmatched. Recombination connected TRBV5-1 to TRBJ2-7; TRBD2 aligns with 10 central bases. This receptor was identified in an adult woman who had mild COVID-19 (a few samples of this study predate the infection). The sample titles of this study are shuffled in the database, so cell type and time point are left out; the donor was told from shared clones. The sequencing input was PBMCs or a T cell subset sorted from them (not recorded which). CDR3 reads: CASSTGLAAYEQYF. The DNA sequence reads TGCGCCAGCAGCACCGGACTAGCGGCCTACGAGCAGTACTTC.